The 29 T cell receptor beta chains given below trace back to one sample, sequenced in a study of blood T cells in healthy people across ages. The second PCR ran about 6 to 12 cycles with a sample-barcoded 5' primer and J-beta primers. TCRdb processed the 5' RACE reads anew with MiXCR; each CDR3 protein has one entry. The sample has over a million distinct CDR3 sequences, less than 50% seen once. The sample consisted of blood. The receptors shown here come from an older woman in good health.

This clonotype showed up just once. The J gene is TRBJ2-3, the V gene TRBV6-2 or TRBV6-3; D possibly matches TRBD1 or TRBD2 (7 bases each). The germline V gene encodes CDR1 MNHEY and CDR2 SVGEGT. The V gene lost 8 bases and the J gene lost 0 bases, with 18 bases spanning the gap. This CDR3 region has 16 residues. This CDR3 is CASSVRGGSSTDTQYF. The DNA of the CDR3 is TGTGCCAGCTCTGTCAGGGGGGGATCTAGCACAGATACGCAGTATTTT.

The chain joins TRBV15 to TRBJ1-2; no reliable D call. Deletions cut 1 base from V and 3 bases from J, with 12 bases between. Germline lookup yields CDR1 LNHNV and CDR2 YYDKDF (reference sequence). The CDR3 loop spans 15 amino acids. The CDR3 coding sequence is TGTGCCACCAGCAGAGTTGTCGGGTGGGACTATGGCTACACCTTC. Translated: CATSRVVGWDYGYTF.

V usage is TRBV27 and J usage is TRBJ1-1, with 7 bases lining up with TRBD1. The CDR3 loop spans 15 amino acids. Germline V CDR1 and CDR2: MNHEY, SMNVEV (reference sequence). V gave up 3 bases and J gave up 0 bases; unmatched junction bases: 4. This CDR3 reads CASSLTGYVNTEAFF. CDR3 nucleotide sequence: TGTGCCAGCAGTTTGACAGGGTACGTGAACACTGAAGCTTTCTTT.

This clonotype was seen a handful of times. This sequence joins TRBV11-2 and TRBJ1-2; perhaps TRBD1 as D (6 bases). V lost 5 bases, J lost 6 bases, and 13 bases lay in between. Per the germline V gene, CDR1 is SGHAT and CDR2 is FQNNGV. This CDR3 comprises 13 residues. CDR3: CASSQQGGNGYTF. The CDR3 DNA is TGTGCCAGCAGCCAACAAGGGGGGAATGGCTACACCTTC.

The chain joins TRBV6-1 to TRBJ2-7; possibly TRBD1 for D (5 bases). CDR1 is MNHNS and CDR2 is SASEGT in the germline V gene. V was trimmed by 6 bases and J by 2 bases, leaving 14 bases between them. This CDR3 contains 14 residues. The CDR3: CASRAVDSPYEQYF. In nucleotides, the CDR3 is TGTGCCAGCAGGGCTGTAGACAGCCCCTACGAGCAGTACTTC.

V and J are TRBV5-1 and TRBJ2-1; D might be TRBD2 (6 bases). Per germline, CDR1 SGHRS and CDR2 YFSETQ. The V gene lost 0 bases and the J gene lost 6 bases, with 13 bases spanning the gap. This CDR3 comprises 15 residues. In DNA form, the CDR3 reads TGCGCCAGCAGCTTGGACGTGCTCGGGGGCAATGAGCAGTTCTTC. Protein sequence: CASSLDVLGGNEQFF.

With respect to this clonotype: Likely a read error: the CDR3 ends without its conserved phenylalanine or tryptophan. The DNA is omitted, as the CDR3 cannot be located on it reliably, and the CDR3 follows TCRdb's listing. The J gene is TRBJ2-3, the V gene TRBV6-6; the listed D gene, TRBD2, was not tested against the DNA. In germline, CDR1 is MNHNY, CDR2 SVGAGI (reference sequence). The CDR3 is 13 amino acids long, termini counted. This CDR3 is CASSRKGGDTQNL.

V gene TRBV11-2 combines with J gene TRBJ1-6; D not resolved. V was cut by 7 bases and J by 0 bases, with 22 bases left in between. Germline-derived CDR1 and CDR2 are SGHAT and FQNNGV. The CDR3 contains 19 residues. The CDR3 loop is CASTLEGRRISSYNSPLHF. The CDR3 coding sequence is TGTGCCAGCACCCTAGAAGGCCGTCGCATAAGCTCCTATAATTCACCCCTCCACTTT.

The chain uses TRBV20-1 and TRBJ2-7; 14 bases are a match to TRBD2. The CDR3 totals 15 residues. Looked up from germline, CDR1 is DFQATT and CDR2 is SNEGSKA (reference sequence). J was trimmed by 3 bases and V by 4 bases; bases with no gene match: 5. CDR3 loop: CSAKGLAGAYYEQYF. CDR3 sequence (DNA): TGCAGTGCTAAGGGACTAGCGGGAGCGTACTACGAGCAGTACTTC.

This clonotype was seen repeatedly, ten times or more. The rearrangement links TRBV2 to TRBJ2-5; TRBD1 aligns across 7 bases. J was trimmed by 4 bases and V by 4 bases; bases with no gene match: 3. There are 13 residues in the CDR3. The germline gives CDR1 SNHLY, CDR2 FYNNEI. CDR3 coding DNA: TGTGCCAGCAGTGGGGGACAGCGAGAGACCCAGTACTTC. Residues: CASSGGQRETQYF.

The chain couples TRBV20-1 to TRBJ1-4; 7 bases fit TRBD1. CDR1 is DFQATT, CDR2 SNEGSKA, per germline (reference sequence). Trimming at V came to 3 bases and at J to 6 bases, leaving 4 bases not matched to a gene. CDR3 length: 13 amino acids. In DNA form, the CDR3 reads TGCAGTGCTAGGTACAGGGGTCATGAAAAACTGTTTTTT. It codes for CSARYRGHEKLFF.

The sample holds a few counts of this clonotype. The chain has TRBV5-1 and TRBJ1-6; 11 nucleotides match TRBD1. The CDR3 runs 14 residues. V shed 5 bases, J shed 9 bases, and the junction held 4 bases outside the gene matches. Germline assignment: CDR1 SGHRS and CDR2 YFSETQ. CDR3 sequence: CASRAGTGGSPLHF. CDR3 bases: TGCGCCAGCAGGGCCGGGACAGGGGGTTCACCCCTCCACTTT.

J is TRBJ2-3 and V is TRBV6-6; no firm D call. This CDR3 region has 15 residues. V was pared by 2 bases and J by 1 base, with 10 bases between. Germline loops: CDR1 MNHNY, CDR2 SVGAGI (reference sequence). The CDR3 sequence is CASSYGDRRTDTQYF. The CDR3 DNA reads TGTGCCAGCAGTTACGGCGACCGACGCACAGATACGCAGTATTTT.

This CDR3 is CSVLDPNYEQFF. CDR3 bases: TGCAGCGTTCTCGACCCCAACTACGAGCAGTTCTTC. The chain combines TRBV29-1 with TRBJ2-1, with D unresolved. V was pared by 5 bases and J by 10 bases, with 15 bases between. CDR3 length equals 12 residues. Germline V gene lookup returns CDR1 SQVTM and CDR2 ANQGSEA.

This clonotype appeared a few times. The rearrangement joins TRBV15 to TRBJ2-5; no firm D call. The germline gives CDR1 LNHNV, CDR2 YYDKDF (reference sequence). Trimming removed 1 base at V and 1 base at J, with 10 bases between. This CDR3 contains 15 residues. CDR3 DNA: TGTGCCACCAGCAGAGCACGCGAACTCCAAGAGACCCAGTACTTC. Its protein product is CATSRARELQETQYF.

In this sample, this clonotype turned up a few times. CDR3 nucleotide sequence: TGTGCCAGCAGCTTGGGGGGACTAGGGAGCTCCTACGAGCAGTACTTC. Its protein product is CASSLGGLGSSYEQYF. The J gene is TRBJ2-7, the V gene TRBV5-4, with 8 nucleotides matching TRBD2. Germline CDR1 and CDR2: SGHNT and YYREEE (reference sequence). Trimming cost V 0 bases and J 0 bases; bases outside gene matches: 5. This CDR3 is built from 16 residues.

The V gene is TRBV20-1, the J gene TRBJ2-1, with D tentatively TRBD1 (5 bases). V was shortened by 6 bases and J by 10 bases, with 16 bases between the two germline ends. The CDR3 contains 12 residues. Germline CDR1 reads DFQATT; CDR2 reads SNEGSKA (reference sequence). The CDR3 region is CSALPSGYEQFF. In DNA form, the CDR3 reads TGCAGTGCCCTCCCCTCAGGGTACGAGCAGTTCTTC.

The chain links TRBV15 to TRBJ1-4; D is unresolved. The CDR3 totals 16 residues. The V and J ends lost 1 base and 6 bases respectively, with 15 bases between them. From germline, CDR1 is LNHNV and CDR2 YYDKDF (reference sequence). CDR3: CATSRGERVHDEKLFF. In DNA, the CDR3 is TGTGCCACCAGCAGAGGGGAGAGGGTACACGATGAAAAACTGTTTTTT.

V is TRBV9 and J is TRBJ2-7; TRBD1 aligns across 8 bases. The J call may not be correct, given that the DNA end is closer to TRBJ2-5. The CDR3 length is 14 residues. From germline, CDR1 is SGDLS and CDR2 YYNGEE. The CDR3: CASSVSRGHETQYF. The CDR3 coding sequence is TGTGCCAGCAGCGTAAGCAGGGGGCATGAGACCCAGTACTTC.

In this sample, this clonotype turned up a few times. This sequence joins TRBV13 and TRBJ2-4; 12 positions agree with TRBD2. Matching the DNA end better, TRBJ2-7 makes the J call doubtful. Looked up from germline, CDR1 is PRHDT and CDR2 is FYEKMQ (reference sequence). The CDR3 runs 15 residues. The CDR3, as DNA: TGTGCCAGCAGCATACAGACTAGCGGGAGCCACGAGCAGTACTTC. This encodes CASSIQTSGSHEQYF.

This clonotype was picked up a small number of times. J is TRBJ2-3 and V is TRBV10-3, with D possibly being TRBD2 (6 bases). Germline CDR1 and CDR2: ENHRY and SYGVKD. The germline V and J ends were trimmed by 0 bases and 6 bases, with 10 bases remaining between them. The CDR3 spans 14 residues. In DNA form, the CDR3 reads TGTGCCATCAGTGAGTCGGGGGGATCCGATACGCAGTATTTT. This encodes CAISESGGSDTQYF.

This sequence joins TRBV7-9 and TRBJ1-1; 7 bases align to TRBD1. CDR1 and CDR2 (germline): SEHNR, FQNEAQ (reference sequence). The CDR3 totals 16 residues. Trimming at V came to 2 bases and at J to 3 bases, leaving 9 bases not matched to a gene. The CDR3 reads CASSLYLAGGDTEAFF. Here the CDR3 DNA reads TGTGCCAGCAGCTTATATCTCGCAGGGGGTGACACTGAAGCTTTCTTT.

This rearrangement joins TRBV9 to TRBJ2-7; 8 bases are shared with TRBD1. With V trimmed by 0 bases and J by 3 bases, 5 bases remained unmatched. The germline V gene encodes CDR1 SGDLS and CDR2 YYNGEE. This CDR3 is built from 15 residues. In DNA, the CDR3 is TGTGCCAGCAGCGTAGGGGGACAGGCATACTACGAGCAGTACTTC. Its protein is CASSVGGQAYYEQYF. The full variable domain, in which reference TRBV9 and TRBJ2-7 provide the parts outside the CDR3, is DSGVTQTPKHLITATGQRVTLRCSPRSGDLSVYWYQQSLDQGLQFLIQYYNGEERAKGNILERFSAQQFPDLHSELNLSSLELGDSALYFCASSVGGQAYYEQYFGPGTRLTVT.

This clonotype appeared a few times. This chain uses TRBV7-2 with TRBJ1-1; D gene uncertain. Germline-derived CDR1 and CDR2 are SGHTA and FQGNSA. This CDR3 region has 12 residues. With 3 bases removed from V and 6 bases from J, the gap between germline ends came to 8 bases. The CDR3 sequence is CASSFGLAEAFF. The DNA of the CDR3 is TGTGCCAGCAGCTTCGGGCTGGCTGAAGCTTTCTTT.

The rearrangement joins TRBV29-1 to TRBJ2-1; TRBD1 aligns across 8 bases. Trimming removed 6 bases from V and 7 bases from J; junction bases left unmatched: 5. Germline V gene sequence: CDR1 SQVTM, CDR2 ANQGSEA. The CDR3 covers 12 residues. CDR3 in amino acids: CSVRQGRNEQFF. The CDR3 DNA sequence: TGCAGCGTCCGACAGGGGAGAAATGAGCAGTTCTTC.

This clonotype was detected ten times or more. V gene TRBV6-5 combines with J gene TRBJ2-7, with TRBD2 matching 15 bases. In germline, CDR1 is MNHEY, CDR2 SVGAGI. Losses at the gene ends were 4 bases for V and 6 bases for J; bases not matched to a gene: 7. This CDR3 has 16 residues. The CDR3 nucleotides read TGTGCCAGCAGTTTCGGACTAGCGGGAGGGCCTCGCGAGCAGTACTTC. Its protein is CASSFGLAGGPREQYF.

This chain joins TRBV5-1 and TRBJ2-3, with 8 bases identical to TRBD1. CDR3 length equals 16 residues. The V segment lost 3 bases and the J segment 5 bases; nucleotides outside the gene matches: 11. The germline V gene encodes CDR1 SGHRS and CDR2 YFSETQ. CDR3 protein: CASSSIRQGRKDTQYF. Written as DNA, the CDR3 is TGCGCCAGCAGCTCGATACGACAGGGGCGTAAAGATACGCAGTATTTT.

The chain uses TRBV30 and TRBJ2-1; D call uncertain. In germline, CDR1 is GTSNPN, CDR2 SVGIG (reference sequence). The length of the CDR3 is 13 residues. V dropped 4 bases and J dropped 10 bases, with 17 bases sitting between them. This CDR3 reads CAWTPGGPGEQFF. The CDR3 region has the DNA TGTGCCTGGACCCCGGGTGGCCCTGGGGAGCAGTTCTTC.

Concerning this clonotype: A read error may produce the germline difference seen at one junction end. The chain has TRBV6-1 and TRBJ2-7; 10 bases line up with TRBD2. The CDR3 spans 14 residues. Germline CDR1 MNHNS, CDR2 SASEGT. The CDR3 spells CAGSESGRAYEQYF. The CDR3 coding sequence is TGTGCCGGCAGTGAAAGCGGGAGGGCCTACGAGCAGTACTTC.